These 21 T cell receptor beta chains originate from one sample sequenced in a study of blood T cell repertoires in COVID-19. Method: immunoSEQ multiplex PCR; TCRdb's copy keeps in-frame clones and lacks some. The table shows about 83,000 clones, with around 84% occurring only once. The sample was peripheral blood. The receptors were sampled from a woman of 80 years or more in a cohort sampled during active or convalescent COVID-19.

The rearrangement joins TRBV6-1 to TRBJ1-3; D uncertain. This CDR3 is 14 amino acids long. Trimming took 3 bases from V and 0 from J, leaving 6 bases between them. Germline V lookup: CDR1 MNHNS, CDR2 SASEGT. For the CDR3, the DNA is TGTGCCAGCAGTGATAGGAGCTCTGGAAACACCATATATTTT. This gives the protein CASSDRSSGNTIYF.

This chain joins TRBV5-1 and TRBJ2-1; a weak D match, TRBD1 (7 bases). CDR1 SGHRS and CDR2 YFSETQ come from the germline V gene. V was pared by 1 base and J by 9 bases, with 17 bases between. The CDR3 loop spans 15 amino acids. The CDR3 bases are TGCGCCAGCAGCTTGCGGTCAGGTCAGGGGGGTGAGCAGTTCTTC. Amino acids: CASSLRSGQGGEQFF.

This clone was recorded a few times. The chain carries TRBV19 and TRBJ1-6; 7 bases line up with TRBD1. V shed 5 bases, J shed 9 bases, and the junction held 7 bases outside the gene matches. Germline V lookup: CDR1 LNHDA, CDR2 SQIVND (reference sequence). The CDR3 covers 14 residues. The CDR3 coding sequence is TGTGCCAGTAGTTTGACGAGGGGGCGTTCACCCCTCCACTTT. This codes for CASSLTRGRSPLHF.

The rearrangement uses TRBV15 and TRBJ2-3, with a weak D call TRBD2 (5 bases). V was cut by 1 base and J by 2 bases, with 13 bases left in between. The CDR3 covers 16 residues. CDR1 is LNHNV, CDR2 YYDKDF, per germline (reference sequence). The CDR3 here is CATSRGQRRFTDTQYF. The DNA for the CDR3 is TGTGCCACCAGCAGAGGCCAGCGGAGGTTCACAGATACGCAGTATTTT.

The chain has TRBV6-5 and TRBJ2-1; 8 nucleotides align to TRBD2. This CDR3 region has 14 residues. Trimming cost V 10 bases and J 10 bases; bases outside gene matches: 15. Per germline, CDR1 MNHEY and CDR2 SVGAGI. The CDR3 protein is CATLGGLREGEQFF. As DNA, the CDR3 is TGTGCCACCCTCGGGGGCCTTCGGGAGGGGGAGCAGTTCTTC.

In this sample, this clone turned up a few times. The V gene is TRBV9, the J gene TRBJ2-3; D remains unclear. Germline loops: CDR1 SGDLS, CDR2 YYNGEE. The CDR3 runs to 16 residues. V gave up 0 bases and J gave up 1 base, with 12 bases separating them. CDR3 coding DNA: TGTGCCAGCAGCGTAGGACCCAGCGACCGCACAGATACGCAGTATTTT. Its translation is CASSVGPSDRTDTQYF.

The chain uses TRBV5-1 and TRBJ2-4, with TRBD2 matching over 10 bases. The V gene end was trimmed by 4 bases and the J gene end by 8 bases; junction bases not matched to a gene: 6. This CDR3 contains 14 residues. Germline V gives CDR1 SGHRS, CDR2 YFSETQ. Here the CDR3 reads CASSPLAGEDIQYF. The CDR3 DNA reads as TGCGCCAGCAGCCCTCTAGCGGGAGAGGACATTCAGTACTTC.

The J gene is TRBJ2-7, the V gene TRBV18; 10 bases are a match to TRBD1. V gave up 2 bases and J gave up 2 bases; unmatched junction bases: 3. CDR3 length: 15 residues. CDR1 and CDR2 from the germline V gene are KGHSH and LQKENI. In nucleotides, the CDR3 is TGTGCCAGCTCACCAGGGACAGGGGACACCTACGAGCAGTACGTC. Translated: CASSPGTGDTYEQYV.

The V call is TRBV11-2, the J call TRBJ1-2; perhaps TRBD1 as D (6 bases). Germline lookup yields CDR1 SGHAT and CDR2 FQNNGV. This CDR3 is 16 amino acids long. Trimming shortened V by 5 bases and J by 2 bases, and 18 bases separated the two germline ends. CDR3 in amino acids: CASSTTTGSANYGYTF. Written as DNA, the CDR3 is TGTGCCAGCAGCACCACGACAGGATCGGCGAACTATGGCTACACCTTC.

J is TRBJ2-7 and V is TRBV6-5; 7 bases fit TRBD2. CDR1 MNHEY and CDR2 SVGAGI come from the germline V gene. CDR3 length: 13 amino acids. V lost 4 bases and J lost 3; bases outside the gene matches: 3. The CDR3 is CASSLGGGYEQYF. As DNA, the CDR3 is TGTGCCAGCAGTTTAGGCGGGGGCTACGAGCAGTACTTC.

This clone has only one observation. The chain uses TRBV7-3 and TRBJ2-2; possibly TRBD1 for D (6 bases). CDR1 is SGHTA and CDR2 is FQGTGA in the germline V gene. The CDR3 runs to 16 residues. Trimming left V 6 bases short and J 5 bases short, with 19 bases between. This chain's CDR3 is CASSYGQRQVTGELFF. Written as DNA, the CDR3 is TGTGCCAGCAGTTATGGACAGCGCCAAGTGACCGGGGAGCTGTTTTTT.

The chain carries TRBV11-2 and TRBJ1-2; D is unresolved. The CDR3 loop spans 13 amino acids. V was trimmed by 6 bases and J by 6 bases, leaving 14 bases between them. Germline loops: CDR1 SGHAT, CDR2 FQNNGV. For the CDR3, the DNA is TGTGCCAGCAGATTTACCGGAGCGGATGGCTACACCTTC. Translation: CASRFTGADGYTF.

The CDR3 DNA is TGCAGTGCCGGCTCCTACAATGAGCAGTTCTTC. It is translated as CSAGSYNEQFF. The chain recombines TRBV20-1 with TRBJ2-1; D gene unclear. Germline loops: CDR1 DFQATT, CDR2 SNEGSKA (reference sequence). The ends were cut back, 6 bases at V and 0 bases at J, with 3 bases in the middle. This CDR3 is 11 amino acids long.

The chain recombines TRBV30 with TRBJ2-7; 10 nucleotides match TRBD2. The CDR3 is 14 residues long. V lost 5 bases, J lost 7 bases, and 11 bases stayed unmatched. Germline CDR1 reads GTSNPN; CDR2 reads SVGIG (reference sequence). Written as DNA, the CDR3 is TGTGCCTGGGATACTAGCGGGAATTCTGGGGAGCAGTACGTC. This translates into CAWDTSGNSGEQYV.

This rearrangement joins TRBV10-2 to TRBJ1-5; D uncertain. The CDR3 is 14 amino acids. Between the trimmed V and J ends, which lost 8 bases and 2 bases, there was a span of 13 bases. The germline V gene has CDR1 WSHSY and CDR2 SAAADI. The CDR3 nucleotides read TGCGCCAGCCGCCCTGCGGGCGGCAATCAGCCCCAGCATTTT. It encodes CASRPAGGNQPQHF.

The chain uses TRBV11-3 and TRBJ2-5; D possibly corresponds to TRBD2 (6 bases). CDR1 is SGHNT, CDR2 YENEEA, per germline. The length of the CDR3 is 13 residues. V lost 3 bases, J lost 4 bases, and 9 bases lay in between. The CDR3 nucleotides read TGTGCCAGCAGCTTGGGGGGAGTAGAGACCCAGTACTTC. Translated: CASSLGGVETQYF.

This clone was picked up one time. The V and J genes are TRBV19 and TRBJ1-5; the D is unclear. CDR1 and CDR2 from the germline V gene are LNHDA and SQIVND (reference sequence). V lost 4 bases to trimming and J lost 2 bases, with 9 bases between them. CDR3 length equals 14 residues. CDR3 bases: TGTGCCAGTAGTACAGTACACGGCAATCAGCCCCAGCATTTT. Amino acid sequence: CASSTVHGNQPQHF. The variable domain in full, completed from reference TRBV19 and TRBJ1-5, reads DGGITQSPKYLFRKEGQNVTLSCEQNLNHDAMYWYRQDPGQGLRLIYYSQIVNDFQKGDIAEGYSVSREKKESFPLTVTSAQKNPTAFYLCASSTVHGNQPQHFGDGTRLSIL.

The V and J genes are TRBV5-1 and TRBJ2-1, with 11 bases matching TRBD1. This CDR3 has 15 residues. Germline V gives CDR1 SGHRS, CDR2 YFSETQ. After removal of 6 bases from V and 4 bases from J, the junction contained 6 bases not matched to a gene. The CDR3 protein is CASTRTGGDYNEQFF. The CDR3, as DNA: TGCGCCAGCACCCGGACAGGGGGCGATTACAATGAGCAGTTCTTC.

This clone was observed a single time. The chain joins TRBV7-9 to TRBJ2-2, with TRBD2 matching over 7 bases. CDR3 size: 12 residues. Germline V gene lookup returns CDR1 SEHNR and CDR2 FQNEAQ (reference sequence). V lost 8 bases to trimming and J lost 4 bases; unmatched junction nucleotides: 1. CDR3 sequence: CASGGGTGELFF. The CDR3 region has the DNA TGTGCCAGCGGGGGGGGCACCGGGGAGCTGTTTTTT.

The chain combines TRBV4-1 with TRBJ2-3; possible D gene TRBD2, 6 bases. V lost 0 bases to trimming and J lost 5 bases, with 12 bases between them. The CDR3 covers 15 residues. Germline CDR1 and CDR2: MGHRA and YSYEKL. CDR3 sequence (DNA): TGCGCCAGCAGCCAAGATGGCGGGATGGGAGATACGCAGTATTTT. This translates into CASSQDGGMGDTQYF.

The rearrangement links TRBV30 to TRBJ1-5; possible D gene TRBD1, 5 bases. The CDR3 consists of 15 residues. Germline CDR1 and CDR2: GTSNPN and SVGIG (reference sequence). V dropped 0 bases and J dropped 2 bases, with 11 bases sitting between them. The chain's CDR3 is CAWSVRGDGNQPQHF. CDR3 sequence (DNA): TGTGCCTGGAGTGTACGGGGGGATGGCAATCAGCCCCAGCATTTT.